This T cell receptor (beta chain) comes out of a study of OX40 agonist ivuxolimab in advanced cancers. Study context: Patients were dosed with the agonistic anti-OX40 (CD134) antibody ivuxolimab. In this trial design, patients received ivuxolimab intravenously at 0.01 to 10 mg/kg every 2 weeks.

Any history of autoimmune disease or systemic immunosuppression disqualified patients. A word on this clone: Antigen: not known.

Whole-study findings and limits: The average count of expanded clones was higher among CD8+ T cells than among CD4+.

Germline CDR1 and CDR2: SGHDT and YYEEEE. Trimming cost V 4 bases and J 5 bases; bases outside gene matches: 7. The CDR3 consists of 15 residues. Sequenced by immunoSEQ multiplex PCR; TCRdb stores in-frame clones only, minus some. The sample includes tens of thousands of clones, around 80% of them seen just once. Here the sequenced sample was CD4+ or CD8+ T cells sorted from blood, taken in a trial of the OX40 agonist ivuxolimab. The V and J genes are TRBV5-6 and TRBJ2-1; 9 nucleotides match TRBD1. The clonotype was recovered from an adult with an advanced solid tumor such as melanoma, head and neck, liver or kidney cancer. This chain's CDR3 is CASSNTQGAHNEQFF. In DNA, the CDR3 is TGTGCCAGCAGCAACACACAGGGGGCGCACAATGAGCAGTTCTTC. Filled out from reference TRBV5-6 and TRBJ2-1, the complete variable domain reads DAGVTQSPTHLIKTRGQQVTLRCSPKSGHDTVSWYQQALGQGPQFIFQYYEEEERQRGNFPDRFSGHQFPNYSSELNVNALLLGDSALYLCASSNTQGAHNEQFFGPGTRLTVL.